Listed below are T cell receptor beta chains from one sample, sequenced in a study of low-dose radiotherapy and immunotherapy resistance in tumors. MiXCR was run by TCRdb on the reads, yielding one entry per CDR3 protein. The sample holds about 39,000 distinct CDR3 sequences, 25% to 40% seen once. Sequenced material: PBMCs, taken before treatment. The source of these receptors is a male donor with gallbladder cancer. Each CDR3 is given with its conserved first and last residue. A D gene is named only where the DNA matches it firmly. Size is stated for part of the rows, as once, few or many counts, or as a class when the clone is expanded.

abundance	d_gene	v_gene	j_gene	CDR3aa	CDR3nt
-	TRBD2	TRBV6-2/TRBV6-3	TRBJ2-2	CASRSLAGGVTGELFF	TGTGCCAGCAGATCTCTAGCGGGAGGAGTTACCGGGGAGCTGTTTTTT
medium-sized	TRBD2	TRBV24-1	TRBJ2-1	CATSDVRPSGRSYNEQFF	TGTGCCACCAGTGATGTTCGCCCTAGCGGGCGCTCCTACAATGAGCAGTTCTTC
many	-	TRBV20-1	TRBJ1-2	CSASRPGGDGYGYTF	TGCAGTGCTAGTCGACCAGGAGGAGATGGCTATGGCTACACCTTC
many	-	TRBV11-2	TRBJ2-3	CASSSLGGGYF	TGTGCCAGCAGCTCCCTCGGAGGCGGGTATTTT
many	TRBD2	TRBV2	TRBJ2-3	CASTQRTSGGSTQYF	TGTGCCAGCACTCAGAGGACTAGCGGGGGGAGTACGCAGTATTTT
many	TRBD1	TRBV4-1	TRBJ1-1	CASSQGRGQGFTEAFF	TGCGCCAGCAGCCAAGGTCGGGGACAGGGGTTCACTGAAGCTTTCTTT
-	-	TRBV9	TRBJ2-6	CASSVQGTGANVLTF	TGTGCCAGCAGCGTACAGGGTACCGGGGCCAACGTCCTGACTTTC
medium-sized	TRBD1	TRBV9	TRBJ2-4	CASSTPGQGNVDIQYF	TGTGCCAGCAGCACCCCGGGACAGGGAAATGTGGACATTCAGTACTTC
medium-sized	TRBD1	TRBV28	TRBJ1-1	CASLQRGGQMREAFF	TGTGCCAGCCTCCAAAGGGGGGGACAGATGCGTGAAGCTTTCTTT
-	TRBD2	TRBV4-1	TRBJ2-1	CASSLIAGNEQFF	TGCGCCAGCAGCCTGATAGCGGGAAATGAGCAGTTCTTC
many	TRBD2	TRBV25-1	TRBJ2-3	CASSGGAGGRTDTQYF	TGTGCCAGCAGTGGCGGAGCGGGGGGCCGCACAGATACGCAGTATTTT
medium-sized	-	TRBV6-2/TRBV6-3	TRBJ2-7	CASSESRQGLSYEQYF	TGTGCCAGCAGTGAATCCCGACAGGGACTATCCTACGAGCAGTACTTC
many	-	TRBV20-1	TRBJ1-5	CSARDKGGNPILPQHF	TGCAGTGCTAGAGATAAGGGGGGGAACCCTATTTTGCCACAGCATTTT
few	-	TRBV10-2	TRBJ1-1	CASSESTILGTEAFF	TGCGCCAGCAGTGAGTCAACCATCCTAGGAACTGAAGCTTTCTTT
many	TRBD2	TRBV5-1	TRBJ2-7	CASSVETSGKAYEQYF	TGCGCCAGCAGCGTCGAGACTAGCGGAAAAGCCTACGAGCAGTACTTC
many	TRBD1	TRBV10-3	TRBJ2-2	CAGGTGDGAGELFF	TGTGCCGGGGGGACAGGGGATGGGGCCGGGGAGCTGTTTTTT
many	-	TRBV5-1	TRBJ2-4	CASSLEANLAKNIQYF	TGCGCCAGCAGCTTGGAGGCCAATTTAGCCAAAAACATTCAGTACTTC
many	-	TRBV7-9	TRBJ2-3	CASRDSTDTQYF	TGTGCCAGCCGGGACTCCACAGATACGCAGTATTTT
many	TRBD2	TRBV9	TRBJ2-5	CASSTGLAGADQETQYF	TGTGCCAGCAGCACGGGACTAGCGGGAGCCGACCAAGAGACCCAGTACTTC
-	-	TRBV20-1	TRBJ1-1	CSAARSLNTEAFF	TGCAGTGCAGCCCGCAGTCTCAACACTGAAGCTTTCTTT
once	-	TRBV5-1	TRBJ2-1	CASNDQGGRDNEQFF	TGCGCCAGCAATGATCAGGGGGGTCGGGACAATGAGCAGTTCTTC
medium-sized	-	TRBV29-1	TRBJ2-7	CSATYGAGDNEQYF	TGCAGCGCAACCTATGGGGCAGGGGACAACGAGCAGTACTTC
many	-	TRBV25-1	TRBJ1-6	CASSEARGSYNSPLHF	TGTGCCAGCAGTGAAGCCAGGGGATCCTATAATTCACCCCTCCACTTT
-	-	TRBV5-1	TRBJ2-7	CASSLQGLSSYEQYF	TGCGCCAGCAGCTTGCAGGGGTTAAGCTCCTACGAGCAGTACTTC
once	-	TRBV5-5	TRBJ2-5	CASSLAIGGRQETQYF	TGTGCCAGCAGCTTGGCTATTGGGGGCCGCCAAGAGACCCAGTACTTC
many	-	TRBV27	TRBJ1-1	CASSLLARAEAFF	TGTGCCAGCAGTTTATTAGCCCGAGCTGAAGCTTTCTTT
many	-	TRBV5-4	TRBJ2-7	CASSSTMGGRSEQYF	TGTGCCAGCAGCTCAACCATGGGGGGGCGTAGCGAGCAGTACTTC
-	-	TRBV9	TRBJ2-2	CASSAGATNTWELLF	TGTGCCAGCAGCGCCGGAGCGACGAACACCTGGGAGCTGTTATTT
many	TRBD2	TRBV20-1	TRBJ2-7	CSARRTSGSHYEQYF	TGCAGTGCTAGACGGACTAGCGGGTCTCACTACGAGCAGTACTTC
many	-	TRBV30	TRBJ2-1	CAWSVQQLGEQFF	TGTGCCTGGAGTGTACAACAATTGGGGGAGCAGTTCTTC
many	TRBD2	TRBV23-1	TRBJ2-7	CASSRGGSYEQYF	TGTGCCAGCAGTCGGGGGGGATCCTACGAGCAGTACTTC
-	TRBD1	TRBV7-2	TRBJ2-1	CASSQGAGTGEQFF	TGTGCCAGCAGCCAGGGGGCCGGGACCGGAGAGCAGTTCTTC
many	-	TRBV6-6	TRBJ1-2	CASSYLDGYTF	TGTGCCAGCAGTTACCTGGATGGCTACACCTTC
-	TRBD2	TRBV9	TRBJ2-1	CASSPRTSGANEQFF	TGTGCCAGCAGCCCACGGACTAGCGGGGCCAATGAGCAGTTCTTC
many	-	TRBV29-1	TRBJ1-5	CSVEDGDQPQHF	TGCAGCGTTGAAGATGGGGATCAGCCCCAGCATTTT
many	-	TRBV7-2	TRBJ2-3	CASSLAMGSSIRTDTQYF	TGTGCCAGCAGCTTAGCTATGGGCAGCTCCATTCGCACAGATACGCAGTATTTT
many	-	TRBV28	TRBJ2-7	CASSPPAGWSYEQYF	TGTGCCAGCAGCCCCCCTGCGGGATGGTCCTACGAGCAGTACTTC
few	TRBD1	TRBV2	TRBJ2-7	CASSVGTGGYEQYF	TGTGCCAGCAGTGTAGGGACAGGGGGCTACGAGCAGTACTTC
-	-	TRBV5-4	TRBJ2-1	CASRPYGPYNDQFF	TGTGCCAGCAGACCATACGGGCCTTACAATGATCAGTTCTTC
few	-	TRBV18	TRBJ2-7	CASSPPGMGYEQYF	TGTGCCAGCTCACCACCAGGGATGGGTTACGAGCAGTACTTC
-	-	TRBV9	TRBJ2-7	CASSGGNYEQYF	TGTGCCAGCAGCGGGGGGAACTACGAGCAGTACTTC
-	-	TRBV7-6	TRBJ2-2	CASSPNYGELFF	TGTGCCAGCAGCCCGAATTATGGGGAGCTGTTTTTT
-	-	TRBV5-4	TRBJ2-2	CASSPREGLHGELFFCFFF	-
few	TRBD1	TRBV5-1	TRBJ2-7	CASSPVGTGRPYEQYF	TGCGCCAGCAGCCCGGTTGGGACAGGGCGTCCCTACGAGCAGTACTTC
many	TRBD2	TRBV6-2/TRBV6-3	TRBJ2-7	CASSIIPGLAGGLSYEQYF	TGTGCCAGCAGCATCATACCGGGACTAGCGGGGGGCCTCTCCTACGAGCAGTACTTC
many	-	TRBV7-6	TRBJ2-1	CASSPGNQGREQFF	TGTGCCAGCAGCCCAGGGAATCAGGGAAGGGAGCAGTTCTTC
many	-	TRBV5-8	TRBJ1-3	CASSFQGGSGNTIYF	TGTGCCAGCAGCTTTCAGGGTGGCTCTGGAAACACCATATATTTT
few	TRBD2	TRBV20-1	TRBJ2-3	CSANSGGAATDTQYF	TGCAGTGCCAATAGCGGGGGGGCCGCAACAGATACGCAGTATTTT
-	TRBD2	TRBV7-2	TRBJ2-7	CASSPQGLAYEQYF	TGTGCCAGCAGCCCCCAAGGACTAGCTTACGAGCAGTACTTC
many	-	TRBV4-1	TRBJ2-1	CASSQANLVTAGHEQFF	TGCGCCAGCAGCCAAGCAAATCTAGTCACAGCCGGGCATGAGCAGTTCTTC
many	TRBD2	TRBV20-1	TRBJ2-7	CSARDYRGEGGSYEQYF	TGCAGTGCTAGAGATTACCGGGGGGAGGGCGGGAGTTACGAGCAGTACTTC
many	TRBD1	TRBV19	TRBJ2-7	CASSTPGQGTYEQYF	TGTGCCAGTAGTACACCGGGACAGGGTACCTACGAGCAGTACTTC